The clone carrying this TCR beta chain has ten or more counts. Its antigen is still unknown. This sample was taken from a study of breast tumors, draining lymph nodes, adjacent tissues. Findings and limits, study-wide: The data were judged consistent with most tumor T cells coming from lymph node and expanding in tumor. Data only fit, rather than demonstrated, lymph node origin of most tumor T cells. Tumor repertoires ranked between lymph nodes and nontumor tissue in diversity, with V and J gene preferences.

Breast cancer patients provided tissue from their axillary draining lymph nodes. V lost 3 bases and J lost 12; bases outside the gene matches: 5. Germline CDR1 and CDR2: DFQATT and SNEGSKA (reference sequence). CDR3 length: 12 residues. TCRdb re-called the multiplex PCR reads through MiXCR, storing one row per CDR3 protein. Seen here are approximately 130,000 distinct CDR3 sequences, 21% observed once, and the top ten hold roughly 2.2%. Material for sequencing was axillary lymph node tissue. The clonotype originates from a female donor with breast cancer. Some clones in this sample may be carry-over from other donors' samples. The chain joins TRBV20-1 to TRBJ2-1; 10 nucleotides line up with TRBD2. The CDR3 DNA reads TGCAGTGCTAGTGGGCTAGCGGGAGTGCAGTTCTTC. This sequence encodes CSASGLAGVQFF.